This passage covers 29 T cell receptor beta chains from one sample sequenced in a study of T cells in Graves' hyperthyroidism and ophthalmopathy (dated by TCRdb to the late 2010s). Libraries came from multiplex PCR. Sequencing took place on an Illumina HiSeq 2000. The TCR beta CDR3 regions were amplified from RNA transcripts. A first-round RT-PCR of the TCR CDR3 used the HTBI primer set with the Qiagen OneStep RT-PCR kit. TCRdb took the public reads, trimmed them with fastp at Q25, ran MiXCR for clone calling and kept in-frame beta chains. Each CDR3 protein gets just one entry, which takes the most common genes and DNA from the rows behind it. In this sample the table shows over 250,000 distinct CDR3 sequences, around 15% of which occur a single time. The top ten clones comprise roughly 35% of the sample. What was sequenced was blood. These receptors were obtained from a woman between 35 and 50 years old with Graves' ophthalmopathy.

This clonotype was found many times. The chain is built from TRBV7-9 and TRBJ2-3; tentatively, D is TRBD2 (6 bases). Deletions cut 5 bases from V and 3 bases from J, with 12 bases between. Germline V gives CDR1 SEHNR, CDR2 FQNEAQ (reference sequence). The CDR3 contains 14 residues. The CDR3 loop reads CASSKVGGTDTQYF. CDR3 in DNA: TGTGCCAGCAGCAAAGTGGGGGGAACAGATACGCAGTATTTT.

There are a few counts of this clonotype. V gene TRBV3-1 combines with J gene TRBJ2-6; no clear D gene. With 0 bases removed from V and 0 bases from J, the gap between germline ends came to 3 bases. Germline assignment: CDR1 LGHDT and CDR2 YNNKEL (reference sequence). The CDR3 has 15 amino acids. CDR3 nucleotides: TGTGCCAGCAGCCAAGAGGACTCTGGGGCCAACGTCCTGACTTTC. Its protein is CASSQEDSGANVLTF.

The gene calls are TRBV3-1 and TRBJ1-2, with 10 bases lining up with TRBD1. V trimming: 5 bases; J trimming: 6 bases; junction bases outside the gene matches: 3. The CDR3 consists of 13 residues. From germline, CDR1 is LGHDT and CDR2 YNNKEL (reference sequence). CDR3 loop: CASSRGQGNGYTF. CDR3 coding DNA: TGTGCCAGCAGCAGGGGACAGGGGAATGGCTACACCTTC.

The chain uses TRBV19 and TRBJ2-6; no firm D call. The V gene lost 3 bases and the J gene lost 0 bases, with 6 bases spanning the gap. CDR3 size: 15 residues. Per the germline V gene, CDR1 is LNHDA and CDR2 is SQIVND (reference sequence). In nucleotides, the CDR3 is TGTGCCAGTAGTATCGAGTCCTCTGGGGCCAACGTCCTGACTTTC. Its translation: CASSIESSGANVLTF.

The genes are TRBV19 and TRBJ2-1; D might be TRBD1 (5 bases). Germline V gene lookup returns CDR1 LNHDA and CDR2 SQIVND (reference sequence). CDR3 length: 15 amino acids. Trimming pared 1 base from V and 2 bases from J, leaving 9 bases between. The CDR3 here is CASSIGGGPYNEQFF. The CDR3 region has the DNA TGTGCCAGTAGTATAGGGGGCGGACCCTACAATGAGCAGTTCTTC.

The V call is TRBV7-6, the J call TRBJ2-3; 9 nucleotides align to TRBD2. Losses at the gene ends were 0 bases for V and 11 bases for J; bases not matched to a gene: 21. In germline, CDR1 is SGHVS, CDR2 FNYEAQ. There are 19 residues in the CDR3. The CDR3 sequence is CASSLASAGGHQTQYEQYF. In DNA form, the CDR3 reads TGTGCCAGCAGCTTAGCGTCGGCGGGAGGGCACCAGACTCAATACGAGCAGTATTTT. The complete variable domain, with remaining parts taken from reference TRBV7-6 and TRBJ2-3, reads GAGVSQSPRYKVTKRGQDVALRCDPISGHVSLYWYRQALGQGPEFLTYFNYEAQQDKSGLPNDRFSAERPEGSISTLTIQRTEQRDSAMYRCASSLASAGGHQTQYEQYFGPGTRLTVL.

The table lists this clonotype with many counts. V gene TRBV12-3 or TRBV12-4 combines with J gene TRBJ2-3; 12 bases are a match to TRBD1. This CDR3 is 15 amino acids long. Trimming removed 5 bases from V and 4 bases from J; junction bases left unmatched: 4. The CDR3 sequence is CASSRGQGAADTQYF. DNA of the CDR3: TGTGCCAGCAGTCGGGGACAGGGGGCTGCAGATACGCAGTATTTT.

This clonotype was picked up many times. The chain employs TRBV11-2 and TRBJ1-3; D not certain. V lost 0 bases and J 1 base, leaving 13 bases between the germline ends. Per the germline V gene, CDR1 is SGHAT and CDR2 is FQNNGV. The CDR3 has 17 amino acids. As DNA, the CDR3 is TGTGCCAGCAGCTTAGATCAACGGGGTCGGTCTGGAAACACCATATATTTT. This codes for CASSLDQRGRSGNTIYF.

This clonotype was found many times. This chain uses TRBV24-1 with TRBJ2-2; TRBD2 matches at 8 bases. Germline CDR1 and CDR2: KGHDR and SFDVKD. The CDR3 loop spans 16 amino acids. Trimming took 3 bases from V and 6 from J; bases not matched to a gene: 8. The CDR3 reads CATSDQRAGVAGELFF. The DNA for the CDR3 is TGTGCCACCAGTGATCAGCGAGCGGGAGTGGCCGGGGAGCTGTTTTTT.

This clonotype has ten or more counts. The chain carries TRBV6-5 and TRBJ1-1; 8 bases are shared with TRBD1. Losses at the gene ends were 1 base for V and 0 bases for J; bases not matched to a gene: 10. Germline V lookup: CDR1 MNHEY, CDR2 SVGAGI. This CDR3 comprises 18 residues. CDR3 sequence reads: CASSYYDRGRDMNTEAFF. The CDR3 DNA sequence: TGTGCCAGCAGTTACTACGACAGGGGACGTGACATGAACACTGAAGCTTTCTTT.

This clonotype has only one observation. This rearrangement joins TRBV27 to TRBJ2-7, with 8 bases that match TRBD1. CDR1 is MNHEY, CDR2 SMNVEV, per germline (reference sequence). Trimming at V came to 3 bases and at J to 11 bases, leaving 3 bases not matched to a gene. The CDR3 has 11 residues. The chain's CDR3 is CASSFGQGEYF. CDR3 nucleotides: TGTGCCAGCAGTTTCGGACAGGGAGAGTACTTC.

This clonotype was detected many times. The CDR3 DNA reads TGTGCCAGCAGAACGGGGACAGGGGGTGGCTACACCTTC. Amino acid sequence: CASRTGTGGGYTF. V is TRBV6-1 and J is TRBJ1-2, with 11 bases matching TRBD1. This CDR3 is 13 amino acids long. V lost 6 bases, J lost 7 bases, and 4 bases stayed unmatched. In germline, CDR1 is MNHNS, CDR2 SASEGT.

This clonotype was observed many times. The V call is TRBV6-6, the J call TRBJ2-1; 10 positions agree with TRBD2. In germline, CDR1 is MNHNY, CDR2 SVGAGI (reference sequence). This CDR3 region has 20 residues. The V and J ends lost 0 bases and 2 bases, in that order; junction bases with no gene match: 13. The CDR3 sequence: CASSYSAAGGHNGAYNEQFF. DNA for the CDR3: TGTGCCAGCAGTTACTCGGCAGCGGGGGGGCATAACGGGGCCTACAATGAGCAGTTCTTC.

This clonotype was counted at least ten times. The CDR3 region is CASSLVATNEKLFF. In DNA, the CDR3 is TGTGCCAGCAGTCTGGTGGCAACTAATGAAAAACTGTTTTTT. V is TRBV28 and J is TRBJ1-4, with D unresolved. CDR1 and CDR2 from the germline V gene are MDHEN and SYDVKM. CDR3 length: 14 amino acids. Trimming pared 5 bases from V and 0 bases from J, leaving 7 bases between.

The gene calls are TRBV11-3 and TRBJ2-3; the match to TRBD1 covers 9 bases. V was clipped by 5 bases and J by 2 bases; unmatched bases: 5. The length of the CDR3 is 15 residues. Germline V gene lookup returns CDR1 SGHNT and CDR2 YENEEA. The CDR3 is CASSLGQGNTDTQYF. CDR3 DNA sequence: TGTGCCAGCAGCCTGGGACAGGGCAACACAGATACGCAGTATTTT.

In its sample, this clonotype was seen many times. In DNA, the CDR3 is TGTGCCAGCAGTTACTCTCTCGACACCGGGGAGCTGTTTTTT. This translates into CASSYSLDTGELFF. The rearrangement joins TRBV6-2 or TRBV6-3 to TRBJ2-2, with D unresolved. The V gene lost 0 bases and the J gene lost 3 bases, with 5 bases spanning the gap. Per the germline V gene, CDR1 is MNHEY and CDR2 is SVGEGT. This CDR3 spans 14 amino acids.

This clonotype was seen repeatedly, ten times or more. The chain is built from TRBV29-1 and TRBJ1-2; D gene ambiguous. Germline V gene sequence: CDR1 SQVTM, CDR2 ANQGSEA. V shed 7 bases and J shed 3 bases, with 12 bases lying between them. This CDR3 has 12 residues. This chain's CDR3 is CSGLRGDYGYTF. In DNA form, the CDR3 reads TGCAGCGGTCTACGAGGAGACTATGGCTACACCTTC.

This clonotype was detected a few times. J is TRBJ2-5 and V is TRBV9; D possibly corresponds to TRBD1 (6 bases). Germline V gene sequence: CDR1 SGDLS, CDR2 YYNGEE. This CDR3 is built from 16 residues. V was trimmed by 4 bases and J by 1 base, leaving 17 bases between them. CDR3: CASSTSIEGGQETQYF. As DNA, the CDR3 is TGTGCCAGCAGCACATCCATCGAAGGGGGCCAAGAGACCCAGTACTTC.

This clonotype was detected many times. The CDR3, as DNA: TGTGCCAGCAGCTTTAGCGGGAGAGGGGGAGAGACCCAGTACTTC. Amino acid sequence: CASSFSGRGGETQYF. V usage is TRBV7-8 and J usage is TRBJ2-5, with TRBD2 identical over 9 bases. J was trimmed by 4 bases and V by 3 bases; bases with no gene match: 6. Germline assignment: CDR1 SGHVS and CDR2 FQNEAQ. The CDR3 has 15 residues.

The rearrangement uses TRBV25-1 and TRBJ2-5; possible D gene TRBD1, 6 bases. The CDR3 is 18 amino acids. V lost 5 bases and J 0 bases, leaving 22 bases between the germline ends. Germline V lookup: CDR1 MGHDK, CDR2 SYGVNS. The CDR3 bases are TGTGCCAGCAGTCCACACCAATTTGACAGGCCGAACCAAGAGACCCAGTACTTC. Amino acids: CASSPHQFDRPNQETQYF.

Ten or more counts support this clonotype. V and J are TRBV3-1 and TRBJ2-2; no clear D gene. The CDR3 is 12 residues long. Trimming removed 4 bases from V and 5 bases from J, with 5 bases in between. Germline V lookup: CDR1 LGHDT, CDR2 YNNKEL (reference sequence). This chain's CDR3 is CASSRGTGELFF. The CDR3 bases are TGTGCCAGCAGCCGAGGAACCGGGGAGCTGTTTTTT.

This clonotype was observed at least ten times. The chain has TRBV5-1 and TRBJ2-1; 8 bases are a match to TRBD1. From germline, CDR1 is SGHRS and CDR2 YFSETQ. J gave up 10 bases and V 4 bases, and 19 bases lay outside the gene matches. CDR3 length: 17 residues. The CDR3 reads CASSPQRWTGPTREQFF. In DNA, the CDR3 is TGCGCCAGCAGCCCGCAGCGTTGGACAGGGCCTACAAGGGAGCAGTTCTTC. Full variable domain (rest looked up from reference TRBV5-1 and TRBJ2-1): KAGVTQTPRYLIKTRGQQVTLSCSPISGHRSVSWYQQTPGQGLQFLFEYFSETQRNKGNFPGRFSGRQFSNSRSEMNVSTLELGDSALYLCASSPQRWTGPTREQFFGPGTRLTVL.

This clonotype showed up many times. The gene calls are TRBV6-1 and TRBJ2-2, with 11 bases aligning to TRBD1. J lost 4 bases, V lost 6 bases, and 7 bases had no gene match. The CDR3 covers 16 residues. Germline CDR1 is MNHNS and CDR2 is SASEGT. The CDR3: CASRRGTGGSTGELFF. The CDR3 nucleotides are TGTGCCAGCAGGCGAGGGACAGGGGGGAGCACCGGGGAGCTGTTTTTT.

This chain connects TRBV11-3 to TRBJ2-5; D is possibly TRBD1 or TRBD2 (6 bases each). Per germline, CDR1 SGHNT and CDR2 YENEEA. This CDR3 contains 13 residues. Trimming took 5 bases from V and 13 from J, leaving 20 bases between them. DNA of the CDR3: TGTGCCAGCAGCAGGGACGCCGGGGGCTCACTGTACTTC. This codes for CASSRDAGGSLYF.

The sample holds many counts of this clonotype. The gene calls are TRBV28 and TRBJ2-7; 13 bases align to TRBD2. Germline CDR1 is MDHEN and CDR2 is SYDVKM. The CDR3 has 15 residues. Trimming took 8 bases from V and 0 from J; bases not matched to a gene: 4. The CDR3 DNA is TGTGCCAGCTCTCGGACTAGCGGGAGCTCCTACGAGCAGTACTTC. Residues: CASSRTSGSSYEQYF.

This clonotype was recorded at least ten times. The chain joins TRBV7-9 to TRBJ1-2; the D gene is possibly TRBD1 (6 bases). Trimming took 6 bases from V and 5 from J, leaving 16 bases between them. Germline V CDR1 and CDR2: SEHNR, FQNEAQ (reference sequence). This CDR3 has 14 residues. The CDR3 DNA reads TGTGCCAGCAGGCACAGGGCCAGCATGTATGGCTACACCTTC. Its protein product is CASRHRASMYGYTF. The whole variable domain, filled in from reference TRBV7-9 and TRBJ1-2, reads DTGVSQNPRHKITKRGQNVTFRCDPISEHNRLYWYRQTLGQGPEFLTYFQNEAQLEKSRLLSDRFSAERPKGSFSTLEIQRTEQGDSAMYLCASRHRASMYGYTFGSGTRLTVV.

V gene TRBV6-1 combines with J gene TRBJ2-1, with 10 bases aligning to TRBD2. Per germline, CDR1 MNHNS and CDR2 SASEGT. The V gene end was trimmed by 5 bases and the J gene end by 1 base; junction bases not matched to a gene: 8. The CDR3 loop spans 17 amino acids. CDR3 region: CASSPSSGSLSYNEQFF. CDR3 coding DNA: TGTGCCAGCAGTCCCTCTAGCGGGAGTCTATCCTACAATGAGCAGTTCTTC.

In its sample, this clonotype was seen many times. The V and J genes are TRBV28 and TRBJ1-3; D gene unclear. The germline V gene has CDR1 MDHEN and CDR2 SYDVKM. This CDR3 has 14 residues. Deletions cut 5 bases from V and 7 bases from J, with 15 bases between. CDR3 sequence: CASSTSPLGNTIYF. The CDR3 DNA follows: TGTGCCAGCAGTACAAGTCCGCTCGGGAACACCATATATTTT.

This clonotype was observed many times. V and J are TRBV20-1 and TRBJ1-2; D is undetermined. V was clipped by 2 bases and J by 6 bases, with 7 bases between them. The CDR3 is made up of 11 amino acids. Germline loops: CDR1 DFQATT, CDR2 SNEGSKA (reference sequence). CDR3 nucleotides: TGCAGTGCTAGAAAAAACGATGGCTACACCTTC. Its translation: CSARKNDGYTF.